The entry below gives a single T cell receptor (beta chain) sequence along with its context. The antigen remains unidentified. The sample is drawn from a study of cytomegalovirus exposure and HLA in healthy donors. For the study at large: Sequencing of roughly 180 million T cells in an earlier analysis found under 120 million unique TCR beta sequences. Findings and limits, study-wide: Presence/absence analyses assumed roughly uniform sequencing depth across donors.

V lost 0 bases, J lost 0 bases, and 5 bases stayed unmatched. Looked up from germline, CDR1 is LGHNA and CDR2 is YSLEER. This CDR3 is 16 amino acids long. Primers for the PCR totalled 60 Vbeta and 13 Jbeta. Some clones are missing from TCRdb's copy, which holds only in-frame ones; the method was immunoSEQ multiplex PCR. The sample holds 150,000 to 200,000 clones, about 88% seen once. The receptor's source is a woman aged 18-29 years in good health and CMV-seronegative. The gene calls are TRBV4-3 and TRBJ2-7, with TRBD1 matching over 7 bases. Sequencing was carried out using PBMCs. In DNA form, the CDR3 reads TGCGCCAGCAGCCAAGATCGGACAGGCCTCTCCTACGAGCAGTACTTC. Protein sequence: CASSQDRTGLSYEQYF.